Sequencing of this T cell receptor (beta chain) was carried out in a study of neurological immune-mediated disorders. This clonotype was picked up many times. This CDR3 spans 16 amino acids. The V gene's germline CDR1 is SEHNR and CDR2 FQNEAQ (reference sequence). The V end was cut by 1 base, the J end by 4 bases, with 11 bases between. 5'RACE employing 10-nucleotide random UMIs yielded the cDNA. TCRdb re-analysed the 5' RACE reads in MiXCR, keeping a single row per CDR3 protein. The data contain more than 75,000 distinct CDR3 sequences, 10% of them singletons. The starting material, 2 million PBMCs stored at -80 C, gave rise to the unsorted libraries.

The clonotype comes from a man aged 40-50 years in good health. Material: PBMCs. The gene calls are TRBV7-9 and TRBJ2-6; D possibly corresponds to TRBD2 (5 bases). The CDR3 nucleotides are TGTGCCAGCAGCTTAGACGCGAGGGCCGGGGCCAACGTCCTGACTTTC. Amino acid sequence: CASSLDARAGANVLTF.